Below are 11 T cell receptor beta chains sequenced from a single sample in a study of T-cell reconstitution after alpha-beta-depleted transplantation in children. This sample's TCRbeta library carried unique molecular identifier barcodes. TCRdb re-called the PCR reads through MiXCR, storing one row per CDR3 protein. Of 300,000 to 400,000 distinct CDR3 sequences in the sample, around 15% are singletons; the top ten hold approximately 38%. The sample here was PBMCs, mostly from graft donor cells, taken 360 days after TCRalphabeta/CD19-depleted stem cell transplant. The receptors shown here come from a male patient aged 2 to 9 who had a stem cell transplant for acute lymphoblastic leukemia, so the T cells may come from the graft donor.

The table lists this clonotype with a few counts. The genes are TRBV28 and TRBJ2-5; D might be TRBD2 (6 bases). Germline-derived CDR1 and CDR2 are MDHEN and SYDVKM. V lost 1 base and J lost 2, with 17 bases in between. The CDR3 has 17 residues. CDR3 protein: CASSLYTLPTRQETQYF. The CDR3 DNA reads as TGTGCCAGCAGTTTATATACCCTCCCGACTAGACAAGAGACCCAGTACTTC.

This clonotype was detected many times. J is TRBJ2-1 and V is TRBV27; the match to TRBD2 covers 7 bases. Germline CDR1 and CDR2: MNHEY and SMNVEV (reference sequence). The V segment lost 2 bases and the J segment 8 bases; nucleotides outside the gene matches: 12. The CDR3 has 16 amino acids. CDR3 in amino acids: CASSLGLAESLYEQFF. The CDR3 nucleotides are TGTGCCAGCAGTTTAGGTCTAGCGGAGTCCCTTTATGAGCAGTTCTTC.

The rearrangement joins TRBV4-2 to TRBJ2-3, with 7 bases that match TRBD2. The trim removed 6 bases at V and 2 bases at J, leaving 5 bases unmatched. The CDR3 sequence is 14 residues long. CDR1 is LGHNA, CDR2 YNFKEQ, per germline. This chain's CDR3 is CASSIGDYTDTQYF. The CDR3 DNA is TGTGCCAGCAGTATCGGGGACTACACAGATACGCAGTATTTT.

The V and J genes are TRBV3-1 and TRBJ2-7; possibly TRBD2 for D (5 bases). Germline values: CDR1 LGHDT, CDR2 YNNKEL (reference sequence). There are 14 residues in the CDR3. Trimming removed 1 base at V and 2 bases at J, with 9 bases between. CDR3 nucleotides: TGTGCCAGCAGCCAAGGGGTCGGGGCCTACGAGCAGTACTTC. Translating it yields CASSQGVGAYEQYF.

This clonotype was counted ten times or more. The chain combines TRBV5-1 with TRBJ2-7, with D uncertain. With 0 bases removed from V and 3 bases from J, the gap between germline ends came to 10 bases. Germline CDR1 reads SGHRS; CDR2 reads YFSETQ. This CDR3 has 14 residues. Here the CDR3 DNA reads TGCGCCAGCAGCTTGGAGGGCAACCGCTACGAGCAGTACTTC. Translation: CASSLEGNRYEQYF.

This clonotype occurred a few times. The V call is TRBV5-1, the J call TRBJ2-7; tentatively, D is TRBD1 or TRBD2 (6 bases each). The CDR3 length is 16 residues. V dropped 6 bases and J dropped 6 bases, with 25 bases sitting between them. Germline lookup yields CDR1 SGHRS and CDR2 YFSETQ. The CDR3 sequence: CASTPLSGAGYGEQYF. For the CDR3, the DNA is TGCGCCAGCACCCCCTTGTCGGGGGCGGGATATGGCGAGCAGTACTTC.

This clonotype was seen only a few times. This sequence joins TRBV6-2 or TRBV6-3 and TRBJ2-1; TRBD1 aligns across 10 bases. V lost 4 bases to trimming and J lost 4 bases; unmatched junction nucleotides: 4. Germline V CDR1 and CDR2: MNHEY, SVGEGT. The CDR3 consists of 15 residues. CDR3 amino acids: CASSSGTGVYNEQFF. CDR3 nucleotides: TGTGCCAGCAGTTCCGGGACAGGGGTTTACAATGAGCAGTTCTTC.

This clonotype was counted between two and nine times. This chain uses TRBV4-1 with TRBJ2-3; D is perhaps TRBD2 (6 bases). V was shortened by 0 bases and J by 4 bases, with 17 bases between the two germline ends. The length of the CDR3 is 17 residues. Germline loops: CDR1 MGHRA, CDR2 YSYEKL. CDR3 sequence: CASSQEGGSGLADTQYF. The CDR3 DNA reads as TGCGCCAGCAGCCAAGAGGGGGGTAGCGGTCTGGCAGATACGCAGTATTTT.

The V gene is TRBV4-2, the J gene TRBJ1-2; D unclear. Per germline, CDR1 LGHNA and CDR2 YNFKEQ. The V gene lost 8 bases and the J gene lost 8 bases, with 18 bases spanning the gap. The CDR3 runs to 13 residues. The CDR3 here is CASGPGRARGYTF. The CDR3 coding sequence is TGTGCCAGCGGCCCTGGGCGGGCGAGGGGCTACACCTTC.

This sequence joins TRBV7-3 and TRBJ2-7; D is ambiguous. The CDR3 is made up of 13 amino acids. Trimming left V 5 bases short and J 3 bases short, with 11 bases between. Germline loops: CDR1 SGHTA, CDR2 FQGTGA. CDR3 sequence: CASSLQDGYEQYF. The CDR3 DNA follows: TGTGCCAGCAGCCTCCAGGACGGCTACGAGCAGTACTTC.

The chain links TRBV29-1 to TRBJ2-1; tentatively, D is TRBD1 or TRBD2 (5 bases each). This CDR3 is 16 amino acids long. Trimming left V 2 bases short and J 0 bases short, with 14 bases between. The germline V gene encodes CDR1 SQVTM and CDR2 ANQGSEA. The CDR3 sequence is CSVESVGPSSYNEQFF. The CDR3 DNA sequence: TGCAGCGTTGAATCGGTGGGACCAAGCTCCTACAATGAGCAGTTCTTC.